This T cell receptor (beta chain) was captured in a study of beta chain features in type 1 diabetes. Study information: Examined across all samples were about 110,000,000 sorted cells.

This clone was counted between two and nine times. What it binds is not known. Overall study findings and caveats: Among all four CD4+ subsets, Type 1 diabetes patients had TCRB CDR3s that were moderately but significantly shorter.

Expressed TCRB transcripts got sequenced, as all isolated RNA was reverse transcribed. TCRdb's copy holds only in-frame clones and misses some; the assay was immunoSEQ multiplex PCR. In the table there are under 300,000 clones, 27% of which are singletons. This CDR3 has 13 residues. Germline V gives CDR1 SNHLY, CDR2 FYNNEI. V dropped 6 bases and J dropped 1 base, with 9 bases sitting between them. This TCR derives from a man aged 25 to 45 in good health. V and J are TRBV2 and TRBJ1-1; D call uncertain. Sequenced sample: central memory CD4+ T cells from blood. The CDR3 is CASSLGENTEAFF. The CDR3 region has the DNA TGTGCCAGCAGCCTTGGGGAGAACACTGAAGCTTTCTTT.